This T cell receptor beta chain stems from a study of blood T cell repertoires in COVID-19. Background on the study: The cDNA or gDNA used as material had been derived from T cells, B-cell-depleted T cells, or PBMCs.

Germline V CDR1 and CDR2: SGHRS, YFSETQ. The V gene lost 3 bases and the J gene lost 12 bases, with 12 bases spanning the gap. The CDR3 totals 11 residues. TCRdb keeps only in-frame clones here, not all; method: immunoSEQ multiplex PCR. This table has fewer than 300,000 clones, more than 70% appearing once. The TCR sequence derives from a woman aged 35 to 49 who had recovered from COVID-19. Sequenced: peripheral blood. The chain links TRBV5-1 to TRBJ1-1, with D possibly matching TRBD1 (5 bases). The CDR3 loop reads CASSYGAESFF. Written as DNA, the CDR3 is TGCGCCAGCAGCTATGGGGCAGAATCTTTCTTT. Looking up the rest from reference TRBV5-1 and TRBJ1-1 gives the full variable domain: KAGVTQTPRYLIKTRGQQVTLSCSPISGHRSVSWYQQTPGQGLQFLFEYFSETQRNKGNFPGRFSGRQFSNSRSEMNVSTLELGDSALYLCASSYGAESFFGQGTRLTVV.